These T cell receptor beta chains were read from a single sample in a study of blood T cell repertoires in COVID-19. TCRdb's table, derived via immunoSEQ multiplex PCR, lists solely in-frame clones and lacks some. Of approximately 140,000 clones in the sample, about 85% were seen once. Sequenced: peripheral blood. These receptors all come from a man in his forties with active or convalescent COVID-19. Each CDR3 is given with its conserved first and last residue. D genes are given only for firm matches. Clone size, where shown, is once, few, many, or a class for clones that have expanded.

d_call	v_call	j_call	clone_size	cdr3_nt	cdr3_aa
TRBD1	TRBV7-3	TRBJ2-3	.	TGTGCCAGCAGCTTCCGGACAGGGGGCCCAGATACGCAGTATTTT	CASSFRTGGPDTQYF
TRBD1	TRBV6-5	TRBJ2-3	once	TGTGCCAGCAGGAGACAGGGGCGCGATACGCAGTATTTT	CASRRQGRDTQYF
TRBD2	TRBV27	TRBJ2-7	.	TGTGCCAGCAGTACGCAAGGCCTTGCCGGGGGGAGGGAGCAGTACTTC	CASSTQGLAGGREQYF
.	TRBV2	TRBJ1-4	.	TGTGCCAGCACGAAGGGGATCGAGGAAAAACTGTTTTTT	CASTKGIEEKLFF
.	TRBV14	TRBJ1-1	.	TGTGCCAGCAGCCATCCGAATGCGCGGTCGAACACTGAAGCTTTCTTT	CASSHPNARSNTEAFF
TRBD1	TRBV19	TRBJ1-5	.	TGTGCCAGTAGTATGGGGGACAGGGTAAGGAATCAGCCCCAGCATTTT	CASSMGDRVRNQPQHF
.	TRBV20-1	TRBJ1-1	.	TGCAGTGCCTCTCGGGGGTCTGAAGCTTTCTTT	CSASRGSEAFF
TRBD2	TRBV7-2	TRBJ2-7	.	TGTGCCAGCAGCCTGAGCGGGGGTCCCTACGAGCAGTACTTC	CASSLSGGPYEQYF
TRBD2	TRBV27	TRBJ2-3	.	TGTGCCAGCAGTTTACGGCTAGCGGGGGACGGAGCGCAGTATTTT	CASSLRLAGDGAQYF
TRBD1	TRBV5-1	TRBJ1-4	.	TGCGCCAGCAGCTCGCAGGGGGCGTGGGGTGAAAAACTGTTTTTT	CASSSQGAWGEKLFF
TRBD2	TRBV3-1/TRBV3-2	TRBJ2-2	.	TGTGCCAGCAGCAAGGACGGGACTAGCGGTGCCGGGGAGCTGTTTTTT	CASSKDGTSGAGELFF